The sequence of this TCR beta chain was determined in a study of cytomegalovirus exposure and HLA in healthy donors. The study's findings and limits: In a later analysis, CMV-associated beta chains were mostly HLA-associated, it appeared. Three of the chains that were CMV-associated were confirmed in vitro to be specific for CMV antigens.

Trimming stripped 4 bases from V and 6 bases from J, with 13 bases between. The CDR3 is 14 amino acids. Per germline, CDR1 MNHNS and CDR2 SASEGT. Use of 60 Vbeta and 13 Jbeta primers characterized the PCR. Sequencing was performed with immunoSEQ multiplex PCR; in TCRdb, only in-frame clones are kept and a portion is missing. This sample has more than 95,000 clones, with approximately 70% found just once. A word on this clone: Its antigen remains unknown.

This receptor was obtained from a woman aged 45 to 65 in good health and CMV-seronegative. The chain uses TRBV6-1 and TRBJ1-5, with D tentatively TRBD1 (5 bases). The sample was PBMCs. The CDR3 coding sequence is TGTGCCAGCAGTGTTTCCCAGGGAGGTCAGCCCCAGCATTTT. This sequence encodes CASSVSQGGQPQHF.